This TCR beta chain comes out of a study of cytomegalovirus exposure and HLA in healthy donors. The wider study: Earlier findings included nearly 120 million unique TCR beta sequences obtained from about 179 million T cells. Study outcomes and limitations: In vitro experiments confirmed that three CMV-associated chains were specific for CMV antigens. In a later analysis, a missense DCLRE1C variant was linked to TCR beta V- and J-gene trimming.

CDR3 length equals 14 residues. V was cut by 0 bases and J by 6 bases, with 13 bases left in between. CDR1 is SGDLS, CDR2 YYNGEE, per germline. A remark on this clone: The antigen is unknown.

The PCR employed 60 Vbeta primers together with 13 Jbeta primers. Profiled with immunoSEQ multiplex PCR; TCRdb holds only in-frame clones, not every one. The sample consists of 150,000 to 200,000 clones, around 80% of them appearing once. The rearrangement links TRBV9 to TRBJ2-7, with D possibly being TRBD1 (5 bases). The sequence was obtained from a woman aged 35 to 49 in good health and CMV-seronegative. Sequenced material: PBMCs. CDR3 in DNA: TGTGCCAGCAGCGTAGACCAGGGTCCCGGCGAGCAGTACGTC. Translated: CASSVDQGPGEQYV.